The present entry profiles one TCR beta chain with its context. Its antigen remains unknown. Trimming at V came to 2 bases and at J to 9 bases, leaving 5 bases not matched to a gene. Per the germline V gene, CDR1 is MRHNA and CDR2 is SNTAGT. This CDR3 region has 15 residues. The approximately 120-subject validation cohort, separate from the 666-subject first cohort, included the donors. Here immunoSEQ multiplex PCR was the method, and the copy in TCRdb shows in-frame clones only, minus some. Of some 140,000 clones listed, 70% to 90% are singletons. The data derive from a study of cytomegalovirus exposure and HLA in healthy donors. Study-wide results and limits: Reported results showed that the classifier diagnosed cytomegalovirus status with high specificity and sensitivity. The study listed 164 cytomegalovirus-associated TCR beta chains. Under in vitro conditions, three CMV-associated chains were confirmed as specific for CMV antigens.

This clonotype originated in a woman aged 25 to 39 in good health and CMV-seropositive. The sample consisted of PBMCs. The genes are TRBV6-4 and TRBJ1-6; the match to TRBD1 covers 9 bases. CDR3: CASSDGGQGGSPLHF. CDR3 nucleotide sequence: TGTGCCAGCAGTGACGGGGGACAGGGAGGTTCACCCCTCCACTTT.